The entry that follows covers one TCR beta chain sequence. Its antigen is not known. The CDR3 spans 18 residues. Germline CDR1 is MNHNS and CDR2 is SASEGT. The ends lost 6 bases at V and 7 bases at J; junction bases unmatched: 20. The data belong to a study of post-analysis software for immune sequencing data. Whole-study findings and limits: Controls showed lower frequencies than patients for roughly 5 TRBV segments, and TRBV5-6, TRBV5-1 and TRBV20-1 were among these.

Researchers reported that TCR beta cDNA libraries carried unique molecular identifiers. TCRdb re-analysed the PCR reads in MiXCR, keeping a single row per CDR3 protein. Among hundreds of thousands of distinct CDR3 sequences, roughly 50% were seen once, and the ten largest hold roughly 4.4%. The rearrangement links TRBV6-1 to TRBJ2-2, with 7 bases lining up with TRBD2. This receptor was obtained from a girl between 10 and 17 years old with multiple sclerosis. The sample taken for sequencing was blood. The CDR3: CASRLVQSGAMGNGELFF. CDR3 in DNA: TGTGCCAGCAGGCTGGTACAGAGCGGGGCCATGGGGAACGGGGAGCTGTTTTTT.